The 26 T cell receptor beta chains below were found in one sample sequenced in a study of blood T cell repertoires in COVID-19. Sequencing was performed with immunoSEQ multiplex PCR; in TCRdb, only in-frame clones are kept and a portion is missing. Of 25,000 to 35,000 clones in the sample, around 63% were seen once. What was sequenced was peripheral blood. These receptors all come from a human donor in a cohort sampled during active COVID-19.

CDR3 protein: CASSLPDRTGYTF. CDR3 bases: TGTGCCAGCAGCCTACCAGACAGGACAGGCTACACCTTC. The chain uses TRBV5-4 and TRBJ1-2; D is perhaps TRBD1 (6 bases). The germline V gene encodes CDR1 SGHNT and CDR2 YYREEE (reference sequence). CDR3 size: 13 residues. Trimming took 4 bases from V and 8 from J, leaving 15 bases between them.

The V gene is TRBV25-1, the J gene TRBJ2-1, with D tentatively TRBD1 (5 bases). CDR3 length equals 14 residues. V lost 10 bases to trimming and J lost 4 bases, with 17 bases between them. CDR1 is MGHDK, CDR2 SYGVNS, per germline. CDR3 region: CATEQETLYNEQFF. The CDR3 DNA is TGTGCCACCGAACAGGAGACTCTATACAATGAGCAGTTCTTC.

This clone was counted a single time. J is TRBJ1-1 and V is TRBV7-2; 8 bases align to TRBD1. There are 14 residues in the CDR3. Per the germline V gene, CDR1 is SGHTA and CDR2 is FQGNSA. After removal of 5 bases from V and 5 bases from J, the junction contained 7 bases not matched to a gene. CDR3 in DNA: TGTGCCAGCAGCATCCAGGGGGCCGGGACTGAAGCTTTCTTT. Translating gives CASSIQGAGTEAFF.

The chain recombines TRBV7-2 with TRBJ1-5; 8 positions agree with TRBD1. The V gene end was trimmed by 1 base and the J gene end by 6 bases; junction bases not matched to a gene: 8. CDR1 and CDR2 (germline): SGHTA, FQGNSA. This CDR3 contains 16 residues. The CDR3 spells CASSLVGAGGTQPQHF. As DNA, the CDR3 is TGTGCCAGCAGCTTAGTCGGGGCAGGGGGCACTCAGCCCCAGCATTTT.

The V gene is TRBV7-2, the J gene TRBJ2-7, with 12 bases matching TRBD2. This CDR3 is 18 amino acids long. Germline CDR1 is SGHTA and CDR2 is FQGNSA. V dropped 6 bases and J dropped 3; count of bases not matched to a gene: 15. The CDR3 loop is CASRPGTSGRRVGYEQYF. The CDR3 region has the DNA TGTGCCAGCAGACCCGGGACTAGCGGGCGTCGAGTGGGCTACGAGCAGTACTTC.

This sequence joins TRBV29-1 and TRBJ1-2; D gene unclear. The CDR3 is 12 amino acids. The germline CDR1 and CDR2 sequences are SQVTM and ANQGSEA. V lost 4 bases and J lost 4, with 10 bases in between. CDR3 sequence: CSVGGEPYGYTF. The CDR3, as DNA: TGCAGCGTTGGCGGGGAACCCTATGGCTACACCTTC.

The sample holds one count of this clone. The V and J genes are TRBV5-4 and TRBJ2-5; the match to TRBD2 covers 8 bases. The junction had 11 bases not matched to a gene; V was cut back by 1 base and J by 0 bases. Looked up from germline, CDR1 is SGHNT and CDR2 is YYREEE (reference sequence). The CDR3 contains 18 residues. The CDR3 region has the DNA TGTGCCAGCAGCTTGAAAGGGAAAGGCGGGAGGAACCAAGAGACCCAGTACTTC. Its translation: CASSLKGKGGRNQETQYF.

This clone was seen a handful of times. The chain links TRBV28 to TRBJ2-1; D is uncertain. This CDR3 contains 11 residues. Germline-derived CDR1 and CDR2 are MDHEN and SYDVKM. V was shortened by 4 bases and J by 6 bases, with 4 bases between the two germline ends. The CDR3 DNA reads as TGTGCCAGCAGTTATAGCAATGAGCAGTTCTTC. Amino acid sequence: CASSYSNEQFF.

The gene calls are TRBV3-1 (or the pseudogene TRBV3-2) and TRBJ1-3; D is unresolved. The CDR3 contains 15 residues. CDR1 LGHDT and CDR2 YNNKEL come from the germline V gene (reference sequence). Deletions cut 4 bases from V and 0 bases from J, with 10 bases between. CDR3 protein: CASSLNYVSGNTIYF. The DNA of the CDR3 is TGTGCCAGCAGCCTAAACTACGTCTCTGGAAACACCATATATTTT.

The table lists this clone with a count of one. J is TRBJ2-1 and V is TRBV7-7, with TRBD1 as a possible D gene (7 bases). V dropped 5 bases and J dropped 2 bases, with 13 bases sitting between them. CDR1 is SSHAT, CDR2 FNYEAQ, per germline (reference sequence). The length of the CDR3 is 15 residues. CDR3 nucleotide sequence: TGTGCCAGCAGCCAAGGGGGGACAGCCTACAATGAGCAGTTCTTC. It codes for CASSQGGTAYNEQFF.

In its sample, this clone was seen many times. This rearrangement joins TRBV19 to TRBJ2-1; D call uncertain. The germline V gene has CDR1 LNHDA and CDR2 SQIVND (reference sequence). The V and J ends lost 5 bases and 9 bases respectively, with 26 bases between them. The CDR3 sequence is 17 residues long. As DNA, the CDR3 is TGTGCCAGTAGTTCACACGGAGCAAACACTAAACTACGTGAGCAGTTCTTC. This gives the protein CASSSHGANTKLREQFF.

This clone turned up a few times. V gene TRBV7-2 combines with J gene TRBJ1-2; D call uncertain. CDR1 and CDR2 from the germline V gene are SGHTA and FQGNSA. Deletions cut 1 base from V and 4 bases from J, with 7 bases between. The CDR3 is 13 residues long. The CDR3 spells CASSLDPSYGYTF. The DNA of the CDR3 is TGTGCCAGCAGCTTAGACCCCAGCTATGGCTACACCTTC.

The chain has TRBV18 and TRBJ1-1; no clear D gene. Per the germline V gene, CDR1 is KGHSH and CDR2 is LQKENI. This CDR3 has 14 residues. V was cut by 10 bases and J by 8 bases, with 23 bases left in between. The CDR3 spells CATSIRAGSIEAFF. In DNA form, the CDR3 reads TGTGCCACCTCCATTCGGGCGGGGTCTATAGAAGCTTTCTTT.

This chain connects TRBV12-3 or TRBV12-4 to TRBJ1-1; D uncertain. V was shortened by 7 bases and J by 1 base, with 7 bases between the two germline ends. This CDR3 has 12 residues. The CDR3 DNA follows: TGTGCCAGCAACTATGCGAACACTGAAGCTTTCTTT. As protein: CASNYANTEAFF.

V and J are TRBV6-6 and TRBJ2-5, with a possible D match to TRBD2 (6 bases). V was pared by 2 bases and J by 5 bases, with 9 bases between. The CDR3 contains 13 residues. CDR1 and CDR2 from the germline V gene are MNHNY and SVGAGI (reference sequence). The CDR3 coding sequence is TGTGCCAGCAGTTACCGGAGGGAGGAGACCCAGTACTTC. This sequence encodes CASSYRREETQYF.

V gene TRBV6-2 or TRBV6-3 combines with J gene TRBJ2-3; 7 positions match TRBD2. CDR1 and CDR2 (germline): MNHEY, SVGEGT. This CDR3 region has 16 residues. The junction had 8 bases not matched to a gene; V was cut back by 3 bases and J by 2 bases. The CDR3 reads CASSYRAGVLTDTQYF. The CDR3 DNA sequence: TGTGCCAGCAGTTATCGGGCGGGAGTCCTCACAGATACGCAGTATTTT.

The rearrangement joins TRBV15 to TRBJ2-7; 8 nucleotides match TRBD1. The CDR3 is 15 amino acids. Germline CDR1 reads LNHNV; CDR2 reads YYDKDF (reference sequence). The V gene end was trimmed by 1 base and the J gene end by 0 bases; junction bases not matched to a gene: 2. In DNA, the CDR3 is TGTGCCACCAGCAGAGCCGACAGGGGCTCCTACGAGCAGTACTTC. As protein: CATSRADRGSYEQYF. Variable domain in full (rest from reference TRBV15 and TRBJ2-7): DAMVIQNPRYQVTQFGKPVTLSCSQTLNHNVMYWYQQKSSQAPKLLFHYYDKDFNNEADTPDNFQSRRPNTSFCFLDIRSPGLGDTAMYLCATSRADRGSYEQYFGPGTRLTVT.

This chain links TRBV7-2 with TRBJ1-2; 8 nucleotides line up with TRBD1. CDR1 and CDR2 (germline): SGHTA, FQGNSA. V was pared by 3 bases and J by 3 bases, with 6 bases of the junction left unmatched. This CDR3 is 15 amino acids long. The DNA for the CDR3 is TGTGCCAGCAGCTTCCCCGGACAGGGAGACTATGGCTACACCTTC. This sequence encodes CASSFPGQGDYGYTF.

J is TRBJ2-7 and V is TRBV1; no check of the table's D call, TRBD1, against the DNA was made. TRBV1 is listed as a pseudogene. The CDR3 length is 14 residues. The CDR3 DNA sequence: TGCACCAGCAGCTTTTGGACAGGGGTCTTCGAGCAGTACTTC. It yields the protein CTSSFWTGVFEQYF.

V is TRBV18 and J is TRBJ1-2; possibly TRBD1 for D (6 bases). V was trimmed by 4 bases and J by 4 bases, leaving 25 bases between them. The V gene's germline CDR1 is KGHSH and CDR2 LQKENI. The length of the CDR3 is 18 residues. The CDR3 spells CASSRTQNPGDTGYGYTF. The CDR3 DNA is TGTGCCAGCTCACGCACCCAGAACCCAGGGGACACTGGCTATGGCTACACCTTC. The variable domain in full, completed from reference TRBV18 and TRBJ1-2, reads NAGVMQNPRHLVRRRGQEARLRCSPMKGHSHVYWYRQLPEEGLKFMVYLQKENIIDESGMPKERFSAEFPKEGPSILRIQQVVRGDSAAYFCASSRTQNPGDTGYGYTFGSGTRLTVV.

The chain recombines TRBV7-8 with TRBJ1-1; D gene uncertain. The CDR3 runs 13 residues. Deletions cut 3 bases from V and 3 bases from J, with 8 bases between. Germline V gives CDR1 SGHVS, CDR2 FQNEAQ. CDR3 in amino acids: CASSFGRDTEAFF. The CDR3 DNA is TGTGCCAGCAGCTTTGGGAGGGACACTGAAGCTTTCTTT.

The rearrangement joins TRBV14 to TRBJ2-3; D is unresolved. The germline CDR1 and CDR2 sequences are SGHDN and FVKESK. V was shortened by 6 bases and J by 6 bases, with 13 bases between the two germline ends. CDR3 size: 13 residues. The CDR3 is CASSPLGVDTQYF. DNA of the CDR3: TGTGCCAGCAGTCCGCTAGGTGTGGATACGCAGTATTTT.

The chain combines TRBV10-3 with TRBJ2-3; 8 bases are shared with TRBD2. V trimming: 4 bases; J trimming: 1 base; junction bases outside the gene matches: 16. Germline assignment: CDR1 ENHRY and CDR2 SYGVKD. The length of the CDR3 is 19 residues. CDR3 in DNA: TGTGCCATCAGTGTGAGCGGGGGCCGCTCTCCTACCGGCACAGATACGCAGTATTTT. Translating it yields CAISVSGGRSPTGTDTQYF.

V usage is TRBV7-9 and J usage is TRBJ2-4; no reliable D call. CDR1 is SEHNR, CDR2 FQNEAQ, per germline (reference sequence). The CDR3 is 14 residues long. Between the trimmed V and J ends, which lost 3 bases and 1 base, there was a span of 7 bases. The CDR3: CASSFAAAKNIQYF. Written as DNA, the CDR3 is TGTGCCAGCAGCTTTGCGGCCGCCAAAAACATTCAGTACTTC.

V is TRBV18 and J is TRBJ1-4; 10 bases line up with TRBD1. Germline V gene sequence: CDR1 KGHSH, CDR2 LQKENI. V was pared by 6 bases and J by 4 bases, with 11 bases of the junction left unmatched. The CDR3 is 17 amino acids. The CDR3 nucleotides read TGTGCCAGCTCCCGAAACATCGACAGGGGGCATAATGAAAAACTGTTTTTT. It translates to CASSRNIDRGHNEKLFF.

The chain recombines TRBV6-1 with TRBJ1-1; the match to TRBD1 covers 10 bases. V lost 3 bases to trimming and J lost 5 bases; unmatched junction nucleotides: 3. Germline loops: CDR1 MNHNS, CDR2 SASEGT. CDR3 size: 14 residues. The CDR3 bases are TGTGCCAGCAGTGAGGGACAGGGGACAACTGAAGCTTTCTTT. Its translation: CASSEGQGTTEAFF.